This T cell receptor (beta chain) was captured in a study of blood T cell repertoires in COVID-19. TCRdb keeps only in-frame clones here, not all; method: immunoSEQ multiplex PCR. The sample records around 330,000 clones, approximately 86% being singletons. Sequencing was performed on PBMCs or T cells enriched from blood (not recorded which). The clonotype originates from a young woman who had recovered from COVID-19.

The CDR3 loop reads CASSVFAGISGANVLTF. The CDR3 DNA follows: TGTGCCAGCAGCGTTTTTGCCGGGATCTCTGGGGCCAACGTCCTGACTTTC. The chain uses TRBV7-6 and TRBJ2-6; tentative D call: TRBD2 (5 bases). The CDR3 is 17 residues long. Germline V gene sequence: CDR1 SGHVS, CDR2 FNYEAQ. V gave up 5 bases and J gave up 0 bases, with 14 bases separating them.